This entry lists 14 T cell receptor beta chains sequenced from one sample in a study of blood T cell repertoires in COVID-19. TCRdb keeps only in-frame clones here, not all; method: immunoSEQ multiplex PCR. The repertoire includes more than 150,000 clones, roughly 87% of them detected once, and approximately 2.4% sits in the top ten. Sequenced: PBMCs or T cells enriched from blood (not recorded which). These receptors were collected from a woman aged 25 to 39 who had recovered from COVID-19.

J is TRBJ2-7 and V is TRBV24-1; 7 bases map to TRBD1. The junction had 4 bases not matched to a gene; V was cut back by 6 bases and J by 0 bases. CDR1 KGHDR and CDR2 SFDVKD come from the germline V gene. The CDR3 spans 14 residues. As DNA, the CDR3 is TGTGCCACCAGTCAAGGGGGCTCCTCCTACGAGCAGTACTTC. This sequence encodes CATSQGGSSYEQYF.

The rearrangement uses TRBV14 and TRBJ2-7, with 9 bases lining up with TRBD2. V shed 3 bases, J shed 2 bases, and the junction held 5 bases outside the gene matches. The length of the CDR3 is 15 residues. CDR1 is SGHDN and CDR2 is FVKESK in the germline V gene. The CDR3 sequence is CASSQTSGGTYEQYF. As DNA, the CDR3 is TGTGCCAGCAGCCAGACTAGCGGAGGGACCTACGAGCAGTACTTC. Complete variable domain (other parts from reference TRBV14 and TRBJ2-7): EAGVTQFPSHSVIEKGQTVTLRCDPISGHDNLYWYRRVMGKEIKFLLHFVKESKQDESGMPNNRFLAERTGGTYSTLKVQPAELEDSGVYFCASSQTSGGTYEQYFGPGTRLTVT.

This sequence joins TRBV6-5 and TRBJ2-1; TRBD2 might be the D (6 bases). CDR3 length: 13 residues. V was clipped by 4 bases and J by 3 bases, with 7 bases between them. The V gene's germline CDR1 is MNHEY and CDR2 SVGAGI. This chain's CDR3 is CASSLDYYNEQFF. CDR3 nucleotide sequence: TGTGCCAGCAGTTTGGACTACTACAATGAGCAGTTCTTC.

V usage is TRBV11-3 and J usage is TRBJ1-5, with D unresolved. CDR3 size: 13 residues. The germline CDR1 and CDR2 sequences are SGHNT and YENEEA. Trimming took 0 bases from V and 5 from J, leaving 5 bases between them. The CDR3 nucleotides read TGTGCCAGCAGCTTAGATCAGGATCAGCCCCAGCATTTT. This codes for CASSLDQDQPQHF.

The chain uses TRBV6-5 and TRBJ2-5; 9 nucleotides align to TRBD1. The germline V gene encodes CDR1 MNHEY and CDR2 SVGAGI. The V and J ends lost 7 bases and 4 bases, in that order; junction bases with no gene match: 10. This CDR3 is built from 15 residues. Written as DNA, the CDR3 is TGTGCCAGCAAAACAGGGGGCCCCCCCGTAGAGACCCAGTACTTC. Its protein is CASKTGGPPVETQYF.

The chain recombines TRBV30 with TRBJ2-1, with TRBD2 matching 7 bases. The CDR3 spans 17 residues. The V gene's germline CDR1 is GTSNPN and CDR2 SVGIG (reference sequence). V lost 0 bases, J lost 2 bases, and 10 bases stayed unmatched. The CDR3, as DNA: TGTGCCTGGAGTGTTGCCCCCTGGACTAGTCCCTACAATGAGCAGTTCTTC. Translated, it gives CAWSVAPWTSPYNEQFF. Supplemented by reference TRBV30 and TRBJ2-1, the full variable domain reads SQTIHQWPATLVQPVGSPLSLECTVEGTSNPNLYWYRQAAGRGLQLLFYSVGIGQISSEVPQNLSASRPQDRQFILSSKKLLLSDSGFYLCAWSVAPWTSPYNEQFFGPGTRLTVL.

The V and J genes are TRBV9 and TRBJ2-5; D is perhaps TRBD2 (6 bases). The CDR3 is 15 residues long. The ends were cut back, 4 bases at V and 1 base at J, with 14 bases in the middle. Germline V gene lookup returns CDR1 SGDLS and CDR2 YYNGEE. The CDR3 sequence: CASSPRDSFQETQYF. The CDR3 coding sequence is TGTGCCAGCAGCCCCCGGGACTCCTTCCAAGAGACCCAGTACTTC.

The chain combines TRBV29-1 with TRBJ2-3, with D uncertain. This CDR3 is built from 11 residues. Trimming stripped 6 bases from V and 3 bases from J, with 7 bases between. Per germline, CDR1 SQVTM and CDR2 ANQGSEA. The CDR3: CSVVTTDTQYF. The DNA for the CDR3 is TGCAGCGTAGTGACAACAGATACGCAGTATTTT.

The chain employs TRBV4-3 and TRBJ2-6, with D possibly TRBD2 on 7 matching bases. Germline V gene lookup returns CDR1 LGHNA and CDR2 YSLEER. The V end lost 9 bases, the J end lost 0 bases, and 21 bases lay between the germline ends. The CDR3 has 18 residues. The CDR3 coding sequence is TGCGCCAGTAGCGAGGGGGGTAGCGGGTACTCTGGGGCCAACGTCCTGACTTTC. Amino acid sequence: CASSEGGSGYSGANVLTF.

The J gene is TRBJ1-2, the V gene TRBV11-2; D perhaps matches TRBD1 (5 bases). The germline gives CDR1 SGHAT, CDR2 FQNNGV. The V end lost 1 base, the J end lost 7 bases, and 13 bases lay between the germline ends. The CDR3 sequence is 14 residues long. For the CDR3, the DNA is TGTGCCAGCAGCTTAGGGGGGAGGGAGAGTGGCTACACCTTC. Translation: CASSLGGRESGYTF. Supplemented by reference TRBV11-2 and TRBJ1-2, the full variable domain reads EAGVAQSPRYKIIEKRQSVAFWCNPISGHATLYWYQQILGQGPKLLIQFQNNGVVDDSQLPKDRFSAERLKGVDSTLKIQPAKLEDSAVYLCASSLGGRESGYTFGSGTRLTVV.

The chain joins TRBV7-2 to TRBJ2-3; D is perhaps TRBD2 (5 bases). The V end was cut by 5 bases, the J end by 5 bases, with 14 bases between. Germline V gene data show CDR1 as SGHTA and CDR2 as FQGNSA. The CDR3 is 14 amino acids. In nucleotides, the CDR3 is TGTGCCAGCAGCGAAGACTATTCCAAAGATACGCAGTATTTT. Translating it yields CASSEDYSKDTQYF.

The rearrangement joins TRBV19 to TRBJ1-2; 9 bases map to TRBD1. There are 15 residues in the CDR3. CDR1 is LNHDA, CDR2 SQIVND, per germline (reference sequence). Trimming cost V 7 bases and J 5 bases; bases outside gene matches: 11. The CDR3 region is CASTEGAGTGYGYTF. The CDR3 DNA is TGTGCCAGTACTGAAGGAGCCGGGACAGGGTATGGCTACACCTTC.

This chain uses TRBV14 with TRBJ2-5, with D uncertain. Germline V CDR1 and CDR2: SGHDN, FVKESK. V was clipped by 1 base and J by 5 bases, with 8 bases between them. This CDR3 comprises 13 residues. The CDR3 nucleotides are TGTGCCAGCAGCCAAGTCAACCGGGAGACCCAGTACTTC. Its protein is CASSQVNRETQYF.

Turning to this clone: A read error may produce the germline difference seen at one junction end. The rearrangement joins TRBV7-8 to TRBJ1-2; 7 bases match TRBD1. Germline lookup yields CDR1 SGHVS and CDR2 FQNEAQ. The CDR3 consists of 13 residues. In DNA, the CDR3 is TGTGCCAGCAGCCTAGGACAGGCGTATGACTACACCTTC. Translated: CASSLGQAYDYTF. Full variable domain (rest looked up from reference TRBV7-8 and TRBJ1-2): GAGVSQSPRYKVAKRGQDVALRCDPISGHVSLFWYQQALGQGPEFLTYFQNEAQLDKSGLPSDRFFAERPEGSVSTLKIQRTQQEDSAVYLCASSLGQAYDYTFGSGTRLTVV.